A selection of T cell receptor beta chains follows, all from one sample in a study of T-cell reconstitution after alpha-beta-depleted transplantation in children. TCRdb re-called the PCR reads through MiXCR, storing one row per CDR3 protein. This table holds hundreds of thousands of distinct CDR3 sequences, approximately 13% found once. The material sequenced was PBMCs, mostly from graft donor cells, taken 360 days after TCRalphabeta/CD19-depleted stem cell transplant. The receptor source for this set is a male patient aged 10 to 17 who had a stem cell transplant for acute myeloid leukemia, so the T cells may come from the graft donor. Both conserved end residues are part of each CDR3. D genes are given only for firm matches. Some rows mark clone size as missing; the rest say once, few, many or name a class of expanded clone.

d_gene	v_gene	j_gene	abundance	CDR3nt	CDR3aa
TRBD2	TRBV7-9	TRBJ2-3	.	TGTGCCAGCAGCACACTAGCGGGAGCAGATACGCAGTATTTT	CASSTLAGADTQYF
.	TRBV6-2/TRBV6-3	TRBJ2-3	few	TGTGCCAGCATTACCGCGGGTTCTAGCACAGATACGCAGTATTTT	CASITAGSSTDTQYF
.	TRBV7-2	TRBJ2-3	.	TGTGCCAGCAGCTTAGCCGGGGGACTCGGGTATACGCAGTATTTT	CASSLAGGLGYTQYF
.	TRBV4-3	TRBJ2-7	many	TGTGCCAGCAGCCAAGATAGGGGCTACGAGCAGTACTTC	CASSQDRGYEQYF
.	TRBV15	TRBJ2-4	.	TGTGCCACCAGCAGCCCCGGGGGTACCAAAAACATTCAGTACTTC	CATSSPGGTKNIQYF
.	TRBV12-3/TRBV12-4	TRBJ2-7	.	TGTGCCAGCAGTCGCGACCCGGGGGTCTCCTACGAGCAGTACTTC	CASSRDPGVSYEQYF
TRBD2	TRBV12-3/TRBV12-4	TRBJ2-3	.	TGTGCCAGCAGTTTATTAGGCGGGAGAGATACGCAGTATTTT	CASSLLGGRDTQYF
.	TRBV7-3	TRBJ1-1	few	TGTGCCAGCAGCTTAAAAGGAGGACCCCCAAACACTGAAGCTTTCTTT	CASSLKGGPPNTEAFF
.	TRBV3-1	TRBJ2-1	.	TGTGCCAGCAGCCCCAGGGAGCGGCTATACAATGAGCAGTTCTTC	CASSPRERLYNEQFF
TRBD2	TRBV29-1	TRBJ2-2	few	TGCAGCGTAAGACTAGCGCCCACCGGGGAGCTGTTTTTT	CSVRLAPTGELFF
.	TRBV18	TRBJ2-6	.	TGTGCCAGCTCAAATCTTCGGGGAGCCTCTGGGGCCAACGTCCTGACTTTC	CASSNLRGASGANVLTF
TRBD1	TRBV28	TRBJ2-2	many	TGTGCCAGCATTCTTCTGCGGACAGGCGACACCGGGGAGCTGTTTTTT	CASILLRTGDTGELFF
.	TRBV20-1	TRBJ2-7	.	TGCAGTGCTAGAGATTTCCCAAATTTAGGGTCCTACTCCTACGAGCAGTACTTC	CSARDFPNLGSYSYEQYF
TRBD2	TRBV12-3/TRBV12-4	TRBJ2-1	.	TGTACCAGCAGTTTAGTGGCGGGACTAGCGTCTAGCTCCTACAATGAGCAGTTCTTC	CTSSLVAGLASSSYNEQFF
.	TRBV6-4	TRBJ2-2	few	TGTGCCAGCAGAGACTACGGGGTCTCGAACACCGGGGAGCTGTTTTTT	CASRDYGVSNTGELFF
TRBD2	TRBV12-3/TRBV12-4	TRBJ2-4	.	TGTGCCAGCAGTTGGACTAGCGGGAGACGTGACATTCAGTACTTC	CASSWTSGRRDIQYF
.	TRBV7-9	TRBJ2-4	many	TGTGCCAGCAGCCCCAAGTCGGCCAAAAACATTCAGTACTTC	CASSPKSAKNIQYF
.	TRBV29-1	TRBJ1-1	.	TGCAGCGTTGAAGATACGGCGGGGCGGACTGAAGCTTTCTTT	CSVEDTAGRTEAFF
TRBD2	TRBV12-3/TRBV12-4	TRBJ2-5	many	TGTGCCAGCAGTTTATGGGCTAGCGGGACCCCAGGGGAGACCCAGTACTTC	CASSLWASGTPGETQYF
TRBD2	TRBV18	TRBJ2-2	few	TGTGCCAGCTCACCATCGGCGGGAGGGCCACCGGGGGAGCTGTTTTTT	CASSPSAGGPPGELFF
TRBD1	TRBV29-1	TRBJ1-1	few	TGCAGCGTTTTAGGGACAGGTTCCTTGAACACTGAAGCTTTCTTT	CSVLGTGSLNTEAFF
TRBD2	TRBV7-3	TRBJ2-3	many	TGTGCCAGCAGCTTAACTCTAGCGGGGCCAGATACGCAGTATTTT	CASSLTLAGPDTQYF
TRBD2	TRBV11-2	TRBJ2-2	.	TGTGCCACCAGGGTAGCGGGAAGTATCGGGGAGCTGTTTTTT	CATRVAGSIGELFF
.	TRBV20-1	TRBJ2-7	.	TGCAGTGCTACTGACTTGTGGGAGGCCCTCCGCTCCTACGAGCAGTACTTC	CSATDLWEALRSYEQYF
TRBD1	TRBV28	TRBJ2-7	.	TGTGCCAGCAGTTTGGGCTGGACAGGGGTTTCCTACGAGCAGTACTTC	CASSLGWTGVSYEQYF
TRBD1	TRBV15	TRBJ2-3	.	TGTGCCACCAGCAGAGACGGACAGGGCCCAGATACGCAGTATTTT	CATSRDGQGPDTQYF
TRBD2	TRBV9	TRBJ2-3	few	TGTGCCAGCAGCGTAGGGGGGGGACTGGCCAGAGGAGATACGCAGTATTTT	CASSVGGGLARGDTQYF